This T cell receptor beta chain was identified in a study of shared clonotypes between healthy human individuals. TCRdb keeps only in-frame clones here, not all; method: immunoSEQ multiplex PCR. The table shows approximately 2,300,000 clones, with 85% to 95% occurring only once. Germline values: CDR1 SGHRS, CDR2 YFSETQ. There are 18 residues in the CDR3. V lost 3 bases and J lost 4; bases outside the gene matches: 14. The chain recombines TRBV5-1 with TRBJ2-3; 10 bases agree with TRBD2. This sequence was found in a man aged 18 to 30 in good health. Some clones in this sample may be carry-over from other donors' samples. Sequenced input: naive CD4+ T cells from PBMCs. Indicated subset: CD45RA+ positively selected. The CDR3 spells CASSWGASGRMGADTQYF. The CDR3, as DNA: TGCGCCAGCAGCTGGGGTGCTAGCGGGAGAATGGGGGCAGATACGCAGTATTTT.